The 11 T cell receptor beta chains in this list originate from one sample, sequenced in a study of tumor-infiltrating lymphocytes in primary liver carcinoma. TCR beta cDNA was reverse-transcribed from approximately 0.45 ug of total RNA. The reaction used a constant-region primer and ProtoScript II reverse transcriptase. Modified slightly, ARM-PCR produced TCR beta libraries over three nested multiplex PCR rounds. Amplification in the first two PCR rounds was performed using TRBV1-TRBV30 forward primers and a C-beta reverse primer for around 11 cycles each. TCRdb independently ran MiXCR on the multiplex PCR reads; one entry per CDR3 protein. The table lists roughly 100,000 distinct CDR3 sequences, more than 65% of them singletons. Co-extracted RNA and DNA came from around 20-30 mg of unsorted bulk tissue. The specimen sequenced was liver tumor tissue from sampling region 5. As to subset: tumor region T5, tumor centre. The receptor source for this set is a woman aged 60 to 75 with primary liver carcinoma and hepatitis B virus infection.

This clonotype appeared once. The junction departs from germline at one end; a sequencing error may be responsible. For the CDR3, the DNA is TGTACCAGCAGTTACTCGGGTAGGGGTGGGACTGAAGCTTTCTTT. Protein sequence: CTSSYSGRGGTEAFF. The chain uses TRBV6-5 and TRBJ1-1, with D perhaps matching TRBD1 (5 bases). CDR3 length equals 15 residues. Germline CDR1 and CDR2: MNHEY and SVGAGI.

As concerns this clonotype: The junction departs from germline at one end; a sequencing error may be responsible. The chain recombines TRBV11-2 with TRBJ1-5, with 11 nucleotides matching TRBD1. CDR3 length: 14 amino acids. Per germline, CDR1 SGHAT and CDR2 FQNNGV. CDR3 coding DNA: TGTACCAGCAGCTTGGGACAGGGGGGGGATCCCCAGCAATTT. Its protein product is CTSSLGQGGDPQQF.

In this sample, this clonotype turned up a few times. A read error is possible here, since a much larger clone lies one base away. In this CDR3 the conserved last residue, phenylalanine or tryptophan, is missing, so a read error is likely. The chain joins TRBV6-1 to TRBJ2-2; D not certain. The CDR3 loop spans 15 amino acids. The germline V gene encodes CDR1 MNHNS and CDR2 SASEGT. The ends were cut back, 4 bases at V and 1 base at J, with 10 bases in the middle. The CDR3 region has the DNA TGTGCCAGCAGTGGTCTGACCCGGAACACCGGGGAGCTGTTTTCT. Protein: CASSGLTRNTGELFS.

This clonotype came up once. An end of the junction differs from the germline gene, which may be a read error. The J gene is TRBJ1-1, the V gene TRBV5-5; D remains ambiguous. CDR1 is SGHKS, CDR2 YYEKEE, per germline (reference sequence). The CDR3 runs 13 residues. For the CDR3, the DNA is TGCGCCAGCAGCCGGGAGTTCAACACTGAAGCTCTCTTT. Translated: CASSREFNTEALF. The variable domain in full, completed from reference TRBV5-5 and TRBJ1-1, reads DAGVTQSPTHLIKTRGQQVTLRCSPISGHKSVSWYQQVLGQGPQFIFQYYEKEERGRGNFPDRFSARQFPNYSSELNVNALLLGDSALYLCASSREFNTEALFGQGTRLTVV.

In regard to this clonotype: It is likely a read error, because the conserved phenylalanine at the end of the CDR3 is missing. No DNA is shown, since the ends of the CDR3 on it are uncertain; the CDR3 is the one TCRdb lists. Here the CDR3 reads CASSLRQRTGESHI. The V and J genes are TRBV11-1 and TRBJ2-3; the D call of TRBD2 is as the table states it, not checked on the DNA. The CDR3 adds up to 14 amino acids, both ends counted. The germline V gene has CDR1 SGHAT and CDR2 FQDESV (reference sequence).

This clonotype appeared a single time. One junction end does not reproduce the germline sequence, and a read error may be involved. The chain has TRBV11-3 and TRBJ1-2; D is uncertain. The CDR3 runs 12 residues. Germline V lookup: CDR1 SGHNT, CDR2 YENEEA. The CDR3 protein is CASSPNKAAIYF. Written as DNA, the CDR3 is TGTGCCAGCAGCCCAAATAAAGCGGCTATATACTTC.

Regarding this clonotype: Given the absence of the conserved phenylalanine or tryptophan at the CDR3 end, a read error is likely. Because the CDR3's place on the DNA is in doubt, the DNA is left out and the CDR3 is given as listed by TCRdb. The gene calls are TRBV12-3 or TRBV12-4 and TRBJ1-1. The CDR3 is made up of 11 amino acids, end residues included. The CDR3 protein is CASSSGAEASY.

The V gene is TRBV29-1, the J gene TRBJ2-1; possibly TRBD1 or TRBD2 for D (5 bases each). This CDR3 is 14 amino acids long. CDR1 SQVTM and CDR2 ANQGSEA come from the germline V gene. V lost 6 bases and J lost 8, with 20 bases in between. The chain's CDR3 is CSVDLEGGGDEQFF. The CDR3 region has the DNA TGCAGCGTAGACCTGGAAGGTGGGGGAGATGAGCAGTTCTTC.

Comment on this clonotype: The junction does not match germline at one end; this may be a read error. The V gene is TRBV30, the J gene TRBJ1-1, with 8 bases aligning to TRBD1. The V gene's germline CDR1 is GTSNPN and CDR2 SVGIG (reference sequence). CDR3 length: 17 residues. CDR3 residues: CVWESPLRTGRLTEAFF. For the CDR3, the DNA is TGTGTCTGGGAATCACCATTAAGGACAGGGCGACTTACTGAAGCTTTCTTT.

This clonotype was detected once. It may be a read error: a sequence one base away is much more abundant. The rearrangement joins TRBV5-8 to TRBJ1-5; 10 bases line up with TRBD1. From germline, CDR1 is SGHTS and CDR2 YDEGEE. This CDR3 spans 16 amino acids. In DNA, the CDR3 is TGTGCCAGCAGCTTGGGACAGGGGGCGGTGGGTCAGCCCCAGCGTTTT. Amino acids: CASSLGQGAVGQPQRF.

This rearrangement joins TRBV29-1 to TRBJ1-3; possibly TRBD1 for D (6 bases). The CDR3 length is 17 residues. Germline V gene lookup returns CDR1 SQVTM and CDR2 ANQGSEA. Trimming stripped 4 bases from V and 2 bases from J, with 21 bases between. The CDR3 nucleotides read TGCAGCGTTGCGGGTCGGACAGTGGAAATTGCTGGAAACACCATATATTTT. It encodes CSVAGRTVEIAGNTIYF.